The T cell receptor beta chain described here comes from a study of low-dose radiotherapy and immunotherapy resistance in tumors. The time point is: after trial treatment. Sample treatment: LDRT plus nivolumab, ipilimumab, low-dose cyclophosphamide and aspirin (RACIN trial). Donors were treated with nivolumab, ipilimumab, aspirin, and low-dose cyclophosphamide and radiotherapy. CDR1 is SGHVS and CDR2 is FQNEAQ in the germline V gene. This CDR3 comprises 13 residues. Trimming stripped 0 bases from V and 16 bases from J, with 16 bases between. Alpha- and beta-chain coverage of first-strand cDNA came from TRAV- and TRBV-specific primers. Both a constant-region primer and a V-primer adapter served to amplify TCRs across roughly 22 PCR cycles. MiXCR, run by TCRdb on the reads, gives a single entry per CDR3 protein. In the table there are 39,000 or so distinct CDR3 sequences, roughly 20% of which are singletons.

The gene calls are TRBV7-8 and TRBJ2-1; TRBD2 is a possible D gene (6 bases). This receptor was taken from a female donor with ovarian cancer. This specimen consisted of PBMCs, obtained after low-dose radiotherapy plus immunotherapy. CDR3 residues: CASSLATYREFFF. CDR3 bases: TGTGCCAGCAGCTTAGCGACCTACCGGGAGTTTTTCTTC.